These 2 T cell receptor beta chains share one sample of origin, sequenced in a study of blood T cell repertoires in COVID-19. Assay used: immunoSEQ multiplex PCR; TCRdb lists only in-frame clones, some missing. The table lists approximately 400,000 clones, roughly 88% of them singletons. Specimen: peripheral blood. The receptors were gathered from a woman aged 50 to 60 with COVID-19, enrolled during active disease.

This clone has just a few counts. The J gene is TRBJ1-1, the V gene TRBV18, with 7 bases identical to TRBD1. Germline V gene sequence: CDR1 KGHSH, CDR2 LQKENI. The CDR3 runs to 14 residues. The V and J ends lost 5 bases and 3 bases, in that order; junction bases with no gene match: 6. CDR3 sequence (DNA): TGTGCCAGCTCATCATTAACAGGGGACACTGAAGCTTTCTTT. Encoded protein: CASSSLTGDTEAFF.

The table lists this clone with a count of one. Other DNA sequences within the sample encode an identical CDR3. The genes are TRBV7-2 and TRBJ2-7; the match to TRBD1 covers 7 bases. V shed 1 base and J 3 bases; nucleotides not matched to a gene: 3. CDR1 and CDR2 (germline): SGHTA, FQGNSA. This CDR3 contains 14 residues. CDR3 residues: CASSLDGDSYEQYF. Here the CDR3 DNA reads TGTGCCAGCAGCTTAGATGGGGACAGCTACGAGCAGTACTTC. Full variable domain (outside the CDR3, taken from reference TRBV7-2 and TRBJ2-7): GAGVSQSPSNKVTEKGKDVELRCDPISGHTALYWYRQSLGQGLEFLIYFQGNSAPDKSGLPSDRFSAERTGGSVSTLTIQRTQQEDSAVYLCASSLDGDSYEQYFGPGTRLTVT.